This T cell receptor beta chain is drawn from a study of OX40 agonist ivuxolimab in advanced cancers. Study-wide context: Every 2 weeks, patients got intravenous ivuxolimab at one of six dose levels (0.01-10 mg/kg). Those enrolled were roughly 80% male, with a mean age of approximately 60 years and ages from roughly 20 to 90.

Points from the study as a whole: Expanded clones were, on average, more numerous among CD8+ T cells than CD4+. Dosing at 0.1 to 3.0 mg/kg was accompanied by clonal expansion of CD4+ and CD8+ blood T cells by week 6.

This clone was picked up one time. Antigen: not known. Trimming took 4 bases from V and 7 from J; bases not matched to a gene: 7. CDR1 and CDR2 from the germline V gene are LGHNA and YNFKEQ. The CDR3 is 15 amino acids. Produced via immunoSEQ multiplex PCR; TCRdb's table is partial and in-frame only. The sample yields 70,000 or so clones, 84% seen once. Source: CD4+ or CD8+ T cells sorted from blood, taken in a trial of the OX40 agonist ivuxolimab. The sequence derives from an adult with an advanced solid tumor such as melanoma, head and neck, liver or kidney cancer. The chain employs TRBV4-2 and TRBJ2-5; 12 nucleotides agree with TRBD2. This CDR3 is CASSLASGGAGTQYF. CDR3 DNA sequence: TGTGCCAGCAGCCTCGCTAGCGGGGGGGCAGGGACCCAGTACTTC.